This TCR beta chain was captured in a study of cytomegalovirus exposure and HLA in healthy donors. For the study at large: Earlier findings included about 120 million unique TCR beta sequences obtained from approximately 170 million T cells. Study-wide points: The study labeled more than 150 TCR beta chains cytomegalovirus-associated.

PCR primers comprised 60 Vbeta and 13 Jbeta primers. The assay was immunoSEQ multiplex PCR, and TCRdb's table has in-frame clones only and misses some. The profile shows over 80,000 clones, 76% of them singletons. As regards this clone: Its cognate antigen is unknown.

The CDR3 is 18 residues long. Per the germline V gene, CDR1 is LGHNA and CDR2 is YSLEER. Trimming pared 0 bases from V and 0 bases from J, leaving 12 bases between. The sample taken for sequencing was PBMCs. V is TRBV4-3 and J is TRBJ2-6; maybe TRBD1 (6 bases). This TCR was recovered from a man aged 40-50 years in good health and CMV-seronegative. CDR3 sequence: CASSQDQGKISGANVLTF. The CDR3 DNA sequence: TGCGCCAGCAGCCAAGATCAGGGGAAGATCTCTGGGGCCAACGTCCTGACTTTC.